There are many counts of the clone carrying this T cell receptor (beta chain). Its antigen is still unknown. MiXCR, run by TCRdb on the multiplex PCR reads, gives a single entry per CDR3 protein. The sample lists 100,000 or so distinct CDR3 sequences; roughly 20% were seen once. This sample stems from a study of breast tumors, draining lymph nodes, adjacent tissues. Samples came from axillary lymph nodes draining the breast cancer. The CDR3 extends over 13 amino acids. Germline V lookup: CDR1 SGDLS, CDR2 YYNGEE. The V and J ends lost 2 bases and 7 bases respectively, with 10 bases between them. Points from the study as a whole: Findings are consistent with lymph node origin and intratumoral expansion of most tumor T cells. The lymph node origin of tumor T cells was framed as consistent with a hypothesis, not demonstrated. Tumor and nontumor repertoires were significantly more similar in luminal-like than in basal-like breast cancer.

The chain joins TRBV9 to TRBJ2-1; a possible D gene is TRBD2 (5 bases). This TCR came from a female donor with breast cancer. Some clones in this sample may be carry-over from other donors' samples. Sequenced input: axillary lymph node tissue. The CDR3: CASSVGLLNEQFF. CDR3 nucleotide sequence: TGTGCCAGCAGCGTTGGACTCTTAAATGAGCAGTTCTTC.